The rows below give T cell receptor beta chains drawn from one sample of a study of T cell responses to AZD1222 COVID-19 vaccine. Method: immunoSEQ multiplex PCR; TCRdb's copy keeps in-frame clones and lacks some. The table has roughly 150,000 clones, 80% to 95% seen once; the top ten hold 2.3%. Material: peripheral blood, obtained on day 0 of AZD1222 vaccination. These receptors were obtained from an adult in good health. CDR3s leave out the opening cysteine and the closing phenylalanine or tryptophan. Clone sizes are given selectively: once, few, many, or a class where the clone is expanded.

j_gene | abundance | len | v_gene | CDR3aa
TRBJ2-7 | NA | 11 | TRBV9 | ASPSGRGNEQY
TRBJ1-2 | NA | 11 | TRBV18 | ASSPGGDYGYT
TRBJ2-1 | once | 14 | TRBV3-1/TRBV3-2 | ASSQGLATKANEQF
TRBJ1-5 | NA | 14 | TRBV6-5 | ASSYSSVMGNQPQH
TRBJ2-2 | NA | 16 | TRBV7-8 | ASSLPQGHPEGTGELF
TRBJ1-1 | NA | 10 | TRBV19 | ASDLGGTEAF
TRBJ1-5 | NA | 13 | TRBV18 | ASSPGTGSGQPQH
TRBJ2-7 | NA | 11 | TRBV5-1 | ASSWAQGYEQY
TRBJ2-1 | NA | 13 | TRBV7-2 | ASSLDGSLYNEQF
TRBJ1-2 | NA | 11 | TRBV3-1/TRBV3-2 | ASSQQNSYGYT
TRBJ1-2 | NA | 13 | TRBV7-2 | ASSLESGGSYGYT
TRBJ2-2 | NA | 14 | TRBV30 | AWSVLGLAGTGELF
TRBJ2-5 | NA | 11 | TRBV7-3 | ASSLVSGGTQY
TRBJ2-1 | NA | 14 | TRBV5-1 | ASSRGTGGVYNEQF
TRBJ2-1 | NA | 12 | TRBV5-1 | ASSWAVEYNEQF
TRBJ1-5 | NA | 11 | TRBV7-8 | ASSLAETKPQH
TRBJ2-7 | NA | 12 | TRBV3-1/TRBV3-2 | ASSLGPPGYEQY
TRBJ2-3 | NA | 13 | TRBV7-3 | ASSLFGQGPDTQY
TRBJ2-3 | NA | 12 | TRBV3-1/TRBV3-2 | ASSLPGGADTQY
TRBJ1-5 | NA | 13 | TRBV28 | ASSWGGYSNQPQH
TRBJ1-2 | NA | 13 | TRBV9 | ASSTSGPYHYGYT
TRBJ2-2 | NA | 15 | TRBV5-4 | ASSPTSGGPNTGELF
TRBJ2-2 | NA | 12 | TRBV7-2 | ASSFYLNTGELF
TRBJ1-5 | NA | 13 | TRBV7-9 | ASSLLGQGDQPQH
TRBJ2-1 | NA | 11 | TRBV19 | ASSIGLLGEQF
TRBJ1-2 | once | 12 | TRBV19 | ASSIIEPLYGYT
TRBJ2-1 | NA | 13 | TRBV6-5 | ASSPRLVNNNEQF
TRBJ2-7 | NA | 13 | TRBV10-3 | AISEGLADSYEQY
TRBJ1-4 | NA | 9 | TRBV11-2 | ASSNRDSNI
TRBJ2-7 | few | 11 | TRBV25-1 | ASTPGLAHEQY
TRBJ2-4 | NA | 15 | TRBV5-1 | ASSLALDRGLPNIQY
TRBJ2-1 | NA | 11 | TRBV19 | ASSIGITMEQF
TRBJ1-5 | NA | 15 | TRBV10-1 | ASSESPGQGEFQPQH
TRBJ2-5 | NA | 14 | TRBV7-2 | ASSLAGSSGRETQY
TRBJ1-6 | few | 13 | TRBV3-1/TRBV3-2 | ASSQRTHDNSPLH
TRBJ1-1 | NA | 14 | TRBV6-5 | ASSYSKKGMNTEAF
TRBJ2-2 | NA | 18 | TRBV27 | ASSLERPGLAHTKSGELF
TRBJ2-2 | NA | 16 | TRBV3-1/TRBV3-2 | ASSPGTGFFERTGELF
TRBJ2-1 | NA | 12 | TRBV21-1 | ASDGGGMVNEQF
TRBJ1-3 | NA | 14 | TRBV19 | ASSTRQGYMGNTIY
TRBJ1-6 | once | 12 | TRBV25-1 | ASSAQANNSPLH
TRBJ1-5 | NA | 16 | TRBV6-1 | ASSEPAVPGWRSQPQH
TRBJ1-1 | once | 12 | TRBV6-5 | ASTAPQVPGEAF
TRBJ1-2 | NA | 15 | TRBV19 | ASSIANPEGRPHGYT
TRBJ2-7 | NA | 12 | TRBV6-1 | ASSEGQLRYEQY
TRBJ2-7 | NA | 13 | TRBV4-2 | ASSQPSGSSYEQY
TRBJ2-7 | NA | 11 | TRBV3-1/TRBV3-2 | ASSRLSSYEQY
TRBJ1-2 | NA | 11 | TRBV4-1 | ASSTPGNYGYT
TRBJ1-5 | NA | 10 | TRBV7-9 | ASSSTEGPQH
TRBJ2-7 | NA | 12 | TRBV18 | ASTQTRSFYEQY
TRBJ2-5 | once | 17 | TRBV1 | TSSLPGAPGFRSEETQY